Shown below are 24 T cell receptor beta chains from a single sample sequenced in a study of glioma-infiltrating T cells. Using RNA template, CDR3s of TCR alpha and beta were amplified with iRepertoire arm-PCR. TCRdb reanalysed the multiplex PCR reads using MiXCR and keeps one entry per CDR3 protein. The sample has about 130,000 distinct CDR3 sequences, around 23% seen once. The material sequenced was glioma tissue, nonneoplastic brain tissue, or PBMCs (not recorded which). These receptors were collected from a human donor with low-grade glioma or glioblastoma, undergoing nonglioma brain surgery, or in good health (not recorded which).

As for this clonotype: A clone one base away is much larger, so this may be a read error. CDR3 sequence reads: CASSLRGPGTEAFF. The DNA of the CDR3 is TGTGCCAGCAGTTTGAGGGGCCCGGGCACTGAAGCTTTCTTT. This rearrangement joins TRBV12-3 or TRBV12-4 to TRBJ1-1; D perhaps matches TRBD1 (5 bases). With 3 bases removed from V and 4 bases from J, the gap between germline ends came to 12 bases. CDR3 length: 14 amino acids.

At least ten counts were recorded for this clonotype. The rearrangement uses TRBV28 and TRBJ2-3, with no clear D. The CDR3 loop spans 12 amino acids. CDR1 MDHEN and CDR2 SYDVKM come from the germline V gene. V lost 8 bases and J lost 1, with 7 bases in between. This CDR3 is CASSRGTDTQYF. The CDR3 DNA follows: TGTGCCAGCTCCCGGGGCACAGATACGCAGTATTTT.

This chain links TRBV20-1 with TRBJ1-1; weak D call: TRBD1 (6 bases). The CDR3 runs to 14 residues. Germline V gene lookup returns CDR1 DFQATT and CDR2 SNEGSKA (reference sequence). With 1 base removed from V and 3 bases from J, the gap between germline ends came to 12 bases. This chain's CDR3 is CSARGRQDDTEAFF. The CDR3 DNA follows: TGCAGTGCTAGAGGTCGACAGGATGACACTGAAGCTTTCTTT.

This clonotype was recorded many times. The genes are TRBV28 and TRBJ1-5; 7 bases agree with TRBD1. V dropped 2 bases and J dropped 0; count of bases not matched to a gene: 4. This CDR3 has 16 amino acids. Germline values: CDR1 MDHEN, CDR2 SYDVKM. DNA for the CDR3: TGTGCCAGCAGTTTACGACAGGGATATAGCAATCAGCCCCAGCATTTT. It is translated as CASSLRQGYSNQPQHF.

This clonotype was observed many times. The rearrangement joins TRBV20-1 to TRBJ1-2; D call uncertain. CDR3 length: 11 amino acids. Germline assignment: CDR1 DFQATT and CDR2 SNEGSKA (reference sequence). With 6 bases removed from V and 5 bases from J, the gap between germline ends came to 10 bases. CDR3: CSANGVYGYTF. In DNA, the CDR3 is TGCAGTGCCAACGGGGTATATGGCTACACCTTC.

The sample holds many counts of this clonotype. V usage is TRBV20-1 and J usage is TRBJ1-3, with a weak D call TRBD1 (5 bases). Germline loops: CDR1 DFQATT, CDR2 SNEGSKA (reference sequence). The CDR3 runs 15 residues. Trimming cost V 0 bases and J 7 bases, with 16 bases left between them. The CDR3 DNA sequence: TGCAGTGCTAGAGATCCAACAGGAGCGGCGAACACCATATATTTT. Translation gives CSARDPTGAANTIYF.

This clonotype was seen only a few times. The chain is built from TRBV7-9 and TRBJ2-3; 7 bases line up with TRBD1. From germline, CDR1 is SEHNR and CDR2 FQNEAQ (reference sequence). The CDR3 is made up of 15 amino acids. J gave up 3 bases and V 5 bases, and 8 bases lay outside the gene matches. The CDR3 nucleotides read TGTGCCAGCAGCCTCACAGGGGTTTTAACAGATACGCAGTATTTT. Translated: CASSLTGVLTDTQYF.

This clonotype was counted at least ten times. The rearrangement joins TRBV20-1 to TRBJ2-3; 8 positions match TRBD2. Germline V gives CDR1 DFQATT, CDR2 SNEGSKA (reference sequence). This CDR3 is built from 16 residues. Trimming at V came to 1 base and at J to 2 bases, leaving 8 bases not matched to a gene. CDR3: CSARGRRGVYTDTQYF. Written as DNA, the CDR3 is TGCAGTGCTAGAGGGAGGCGGGGGGTATACACAGATACGCAGTATTTT.

The table lists this clonotype with many counts. The V gene is TRBV7-2, the J gene TRBJ1-1, with D unresolved. The germline V and J ends were trimmed by 1 base and 1 base, with 10 bases remaining between them. Germline CDR1 reads SGHTA; CDR2 reads FQGNSA. This CDR3 region has 15 residues. The CDR3 region is CASSLVGEANTEAFF. The CDR3 nucleotides read TGTGCCAGCAGCTTAGTCGGGGAGGCGAACACTGAAGCTTTCTTT.

The chain couples TRBV6-1 to TRBJ1-4; 9 bases are a match to TRBD1. Trimming took 7 bases from V and 8 from J; bases not matched to a gene: 8. The CDR3 runs to 14 residues. The germline V gene has CDR1 MNHNS and CDR2 SASEGT. CDR3 region: CASTNGQGQEKLFF. CDR3 nucleotide sequence: TGTGCCAGCACGAACGGACAGGGGCAGGAAAAACTGTTTTTT.

The V and J genes are TRBV2 and TRBJ2-3, with 12 bases lining up with TRBD1. The CDR3 spans 14 residues. Germline loops: CDR1 SNHLY, CDR2 FYNNEI. J gave up 3 bases and V 10 bases, and 5 bases lay outside the gene matches. The DNA of the CDR3 is TGTGCCACCGAGGGACAGGGGGCAACAGATACGCAGTATTTT. Protein: CATEGQGATDTQYF.

This clonotype was observed a few times. The chain uses TRBV20-1 and TRBJ2-3, with no clear D. The CDR3 contains 13 residues. Germline loops: CDR1 DFQATT, CDR2 SNEGSKA (reference sequence). The germline V and J ends were trimmed by 2 bases and 0 bases, with 6 bases remaining between them. In DNA, the CDR3 is TGCAGTGCTAGATTCCCTAGCACAGATACGCAGTATTTT. Translating gives CSARFPSTDTQYF.

The rearrangement uses TRBV20-1 and TRBJ1-2; no reliable D call. The CDR3 extends over 13 amino acids. Deletions cut 3 bases from V and 1 base from J, with 9 bases between. Germline V gene data show CDR1 as DFQATT and CDR2 as SNEGSKA (reference sequence). The CDR3 loop is CSASGSHNYGYTF. CDR3 DNA sequence: TGCAGTGCTAGCGGCAGCCATAACTATGGCTACACCTTC.

This clonotype showed up many times. The chain couples TRBV7-6 to TRBJ2-1; perhaps TRBD2 as D (5 bases). This CDR3 region has 15 residues. With 5 bases removed from V and 1 base from J, the gap between germline ends came to 12 bases. Germline CDR1 and CDR2: SGHVS and FNYEAQ. The CDR3 coding sequence is TGTGCCAGCAGCCCCGCCGGGGTATCCTACAATGAGCAGTTCTTC. Protein sequence: CASSPAGVSYNEQFF.

This clonotype was found many times. The chain has TRBV25-1 and TRBJ2-7, with D tentatively TRBD1 or TRBD2 (7 bases each). The germline CDR1 and CDR2 sequences are MGHDK and SYGVNS. The CDR3 length is 13 residues. Deletions cut 6 bases from V and 5 bases from J, with 14 bases between. This CDR3 is CASSEGGTDEQYV. Written as DNA, the CDR3 is TGTGCCAGCAGCGAGGGAGGGACAGACGAGCAGTACGTC.

This chain uses TRBV27 with TRBJ2-1; 10 bases agree with TRBD2. The germline V gene has CDR1 MNHEY and CDR2 SMNVEV (reference sequence). With V trimmed by 2 bases and J by 8 bases, 9 bases remained unmatched. CDR3 length equals 16 residues. CDR3 protein: CASSLLPSGGAYEQFF. CDR3 nucleotides: TGTGCCAGCAGTTTACTACCCAGCGGGGGGGCGTATGAGCAGTTCTTC.

J is TRBJ1-2 and V is TRBV29-1; D ambiguous. Germline V gene data show CDR1 as SQVTM and CDR2 as ANQGSEA. The CDR3 is 12 residues long. V lost 7 bases to trimming and J lost 1 base, with 10 bases between them. The CDR3 coding sequence is TGCAGCGCCCTGCAGGATAACTATGGCTACACCTTC. Amino acids: CSALQDNYGYTF.

This clonotype was seen at least ten times. The V gene is TRBV6-1, the J gene TRBJ2-5; 12 bases align to TRBD2. V lost 6 bases to trimming and J lost 4 bases; unmatched junction nucleotides: 9. The CDR3 consists of 16 residues. Germline-derived CDR1 and CDR2 are MNHNS and SASEGT. In DNA, the CDR3 is TGTGCCAGCAGCCTACGACTAGCGGGGGATGGAGAGACCCAGTACTTC. It codes for CASSLRLAGDGETQYF.

The rearrangement links TRBV7-9 to TRBJ2-3; 13 nucleotides line up with TRBD2. The length of the CDR3 is 18 residues. Germline V gives CDR1 SEHNR, CDR2 FQNEAQ (reference sequence). Trimming at V came to 8 bases and at J to 0 bases, leaving 11 bases not matched to a gene. The CDR3 reads CASGKGTSGDSSTDTQYF. DNA for the CDR3: TGTGCCAGCGGCAAAGGGACTAGCGGGGACTCTAGCACAGATACGCAGTATTTT.

DNA for the CDR3: TGTGCCATCACCGGCATGACCGGGACAGCGGATGGCTACACCTTC. Its protein product is CAITGMTGTADGYTF. The chain combines TRBV10-3 with TRBJ1-2; the match to TRBD1 covers 7 bases. This CDR3 contains 15 residues. With 7 bases clipped from V and 6 bases from J, the junction kept 14 bases outside the gene matches. From germline, CDR1 is ENHRY and CDR2 SYGVKD.

This clonotype was picked up many times. This chain connects TRBV6-6 to TRBJ2-5, with a weak D call TRBD1 (5 bases). The germline V gene has CDR1 MNHNY and CDR2 SVGAGI (reference sequence). V was shortened by 2 bases and J by 5 bases, with 15 bases between the two germline ends. This CDR3 contains 15 residues. In DNA form, the CDR3 reads TGTGCCAGCAGTTACAGGGGCAGGGCTGGGGAGACCCAGTACTTC. Amino acid sequence: CASSYRGRAGETQYF.

This clonotype was counted between two and nine times. The V gene is TRBV20-1, the J gene TRBJ2-3; 15 bases are a match to TRBD2. Trimming removed 6 bases from V and 3 bases from J; junction bases left unmatched: 16. The CDR3 is 19 residues long. Germline V gives CDR1 DFQATT, CDR2 SNEGSKA (reference sequence). The CDR3 DNA reads TGCAGTGCAGTGGACCGGACTAGCGGGGGGGCGCGTGGGACAGATACGCAGTATTTT. It encodes CSAVDRTSGGARGTDTQYF.

This clonotype was recorded at least ten times. CDR3 residues: CASSQYVGNTEAFF. CDR3 coding DNA: TGTGCCAGCAGCCAATACGTGGGGAACACTGAAGCTTTCTTT. The chain employs TRBV4-2 and TRBJ1-1; D unresolved. CDR3 length equals 14 residues. V lost 2 bases and J lost 1, with 8 bases in between. The germline gives CDR1 LGHNA, CDR2 YNFKEQ.

This clonotype has only a few counts. V gene TRBV14 combines with J gene TRBJ2-1, with D unclear. Per the germline V gene, CDR1 is SGHDN and CDR2 is FVKESK. The CDR3 covers 13 residues. V lost 1 base and J lost 9, with 10 bases in between. DNA of the CDR3: TGTGCCAGCAGCCAAGTTCGGGTGGGTGAGCAGTTCTTC. It specifies CASSQVRVGEQFF.